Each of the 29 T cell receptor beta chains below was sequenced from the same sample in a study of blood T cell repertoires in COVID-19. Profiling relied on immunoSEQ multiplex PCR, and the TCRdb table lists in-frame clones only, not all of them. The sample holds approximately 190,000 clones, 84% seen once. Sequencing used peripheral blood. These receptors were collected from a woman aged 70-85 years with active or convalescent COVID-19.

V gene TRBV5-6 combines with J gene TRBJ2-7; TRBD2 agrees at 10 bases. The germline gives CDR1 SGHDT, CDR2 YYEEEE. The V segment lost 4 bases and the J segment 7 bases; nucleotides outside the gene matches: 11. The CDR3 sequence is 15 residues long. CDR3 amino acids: CASSHPSGRSREQYF. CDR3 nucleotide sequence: TGTGCCAGCAGCCACCCTAGCGGGAGAAGTCGGGAGCAGTACTTC.

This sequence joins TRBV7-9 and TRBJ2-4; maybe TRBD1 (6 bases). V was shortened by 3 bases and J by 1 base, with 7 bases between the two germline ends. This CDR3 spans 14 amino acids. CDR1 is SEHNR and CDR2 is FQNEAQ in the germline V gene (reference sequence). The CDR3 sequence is CASSFRGAKNIQYF. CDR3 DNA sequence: TGTGCCAGCAGCTTTAGGGGGGCCAAAAACATTCAGTACTTC.

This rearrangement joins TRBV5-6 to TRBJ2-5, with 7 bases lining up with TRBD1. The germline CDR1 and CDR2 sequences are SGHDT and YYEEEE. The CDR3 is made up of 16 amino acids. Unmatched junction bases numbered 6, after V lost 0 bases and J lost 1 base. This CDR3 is CASSLGTGVAQETQYF. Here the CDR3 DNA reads TGTGCCAGCAGCTTGGGGACAGGTGTAGCCCAAGAGACCCAGTACTTC.

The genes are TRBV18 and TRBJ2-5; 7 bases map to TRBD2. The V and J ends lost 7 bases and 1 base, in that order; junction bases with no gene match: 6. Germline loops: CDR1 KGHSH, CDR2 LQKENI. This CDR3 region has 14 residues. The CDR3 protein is CASFNSGAQETQYF. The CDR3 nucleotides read TGTGCCAGCTTCAACAGCGGGGCCCAAGAGACCCAGTACTTC.

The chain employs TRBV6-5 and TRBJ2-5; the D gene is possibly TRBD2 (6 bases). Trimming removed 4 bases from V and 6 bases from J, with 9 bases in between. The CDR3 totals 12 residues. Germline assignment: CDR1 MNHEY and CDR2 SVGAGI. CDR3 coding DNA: TGTGCCAGCAGTTCGAGCGGGCAGACCCAGTACTTC. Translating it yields CASSSSGQTQYF.

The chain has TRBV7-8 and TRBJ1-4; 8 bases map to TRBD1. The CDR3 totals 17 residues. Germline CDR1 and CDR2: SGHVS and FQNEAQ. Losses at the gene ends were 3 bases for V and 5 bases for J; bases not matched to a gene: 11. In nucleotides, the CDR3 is TGTGCCAGCAGCTTTTACCCACTCGGGACAGGAAATGAAAAACTGTTTTTT. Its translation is CASSFYPLGTGNEKLFF. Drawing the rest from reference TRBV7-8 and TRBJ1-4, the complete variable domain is GAGVSQSPRYKVAKRGQDVALRCDPISGHVSLFWYQQALGQGPEFLTYFQNEAQLDKSGLPSDRFFAERPEGSVSTLKIQRTQQEDSAVYLCASSFYPLGTGNEKLFFGSGTQLSVL.

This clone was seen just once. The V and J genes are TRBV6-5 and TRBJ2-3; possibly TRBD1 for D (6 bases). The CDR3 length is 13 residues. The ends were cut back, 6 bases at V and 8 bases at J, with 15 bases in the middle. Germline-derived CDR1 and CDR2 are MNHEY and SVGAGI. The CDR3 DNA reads TGTGCCAGCAGCAGACAGGTCAAGGGTACGCAGTATTTT. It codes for CASSRQVKGTQYF.

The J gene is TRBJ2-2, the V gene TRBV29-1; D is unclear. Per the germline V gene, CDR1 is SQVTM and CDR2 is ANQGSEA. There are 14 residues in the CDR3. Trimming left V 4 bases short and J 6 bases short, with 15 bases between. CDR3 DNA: TGCAGCGTTGCCTTGCCGCTAGGATCCGGGGAGCTGTTTTTT. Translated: CSVALPLGSGELFF.

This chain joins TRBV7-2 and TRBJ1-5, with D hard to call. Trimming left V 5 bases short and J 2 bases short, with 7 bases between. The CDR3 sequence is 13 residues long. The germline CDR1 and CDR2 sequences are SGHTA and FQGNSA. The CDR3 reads CASSVQGNQPQHF. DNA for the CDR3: TGTGCCAGCAGCGTCCAGGGCAATCAGCCCCAGCATTTT. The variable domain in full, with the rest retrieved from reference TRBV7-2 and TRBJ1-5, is GAGVSQSPSNKVTEKGKDVELRCDPISGHTALYWYRQSLGQGLEFLIYFQGNSAPDKSGLPSDRFSAERTGGSVSTLTIQRTQQEDSAVYLCASSVQGNQPQHFGDGTRLSIL.

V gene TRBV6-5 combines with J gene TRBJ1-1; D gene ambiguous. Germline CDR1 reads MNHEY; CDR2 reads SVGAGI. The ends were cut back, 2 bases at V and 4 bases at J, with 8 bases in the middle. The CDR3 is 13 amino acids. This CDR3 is CASSYRGITEAFF. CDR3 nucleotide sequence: TGTGCCAGCAGTTACAGAGGGATCACTGAAGCTTTCTTT.

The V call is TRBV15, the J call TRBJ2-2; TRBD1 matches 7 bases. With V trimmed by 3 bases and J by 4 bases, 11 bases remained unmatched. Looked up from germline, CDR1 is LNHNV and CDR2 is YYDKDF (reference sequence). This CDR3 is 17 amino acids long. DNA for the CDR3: TGTGCCACCAGCAGGGCCCCGACAGGGACGAGCACCGGGGAGCTGTTTTTT. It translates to CATSRAPTGTSTGELFF.

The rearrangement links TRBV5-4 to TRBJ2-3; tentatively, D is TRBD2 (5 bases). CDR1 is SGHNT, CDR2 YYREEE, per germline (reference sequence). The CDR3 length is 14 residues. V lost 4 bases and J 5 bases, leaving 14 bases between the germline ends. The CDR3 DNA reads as TGTGCCAGCAGCGCCGGGGAGCTTAAAGATACGCAGTATTTT. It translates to CASSAGELKDTQYF.

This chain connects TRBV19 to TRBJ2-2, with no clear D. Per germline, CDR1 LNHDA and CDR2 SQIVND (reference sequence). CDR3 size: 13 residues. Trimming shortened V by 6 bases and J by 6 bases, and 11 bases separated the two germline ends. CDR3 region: CASRPGVPGELFF. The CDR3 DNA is TGTGCCAGTAGACCCGGAGTCCCCGGGGAGCTGTTTTTT.

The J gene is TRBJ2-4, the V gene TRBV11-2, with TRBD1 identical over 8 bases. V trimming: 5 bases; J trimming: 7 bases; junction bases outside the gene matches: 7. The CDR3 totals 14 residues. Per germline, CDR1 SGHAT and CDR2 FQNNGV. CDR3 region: CASSLRTGLNIQYF. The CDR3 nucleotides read TGTGCCAGCAGCCTAAGGACAGGGCTCAACATTCAGTACTTC. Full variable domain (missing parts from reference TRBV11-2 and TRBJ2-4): EAGVAQSPRYKIIEKRQSVAFWCNPISGHATLYWYQQILGQGPKLLIQFQNNGVVDDSQLPKDRFSAERLKGVDSTLKIQPAKLEDSAVYLCASSLRTGLNIQYFGAGTRLSVL.

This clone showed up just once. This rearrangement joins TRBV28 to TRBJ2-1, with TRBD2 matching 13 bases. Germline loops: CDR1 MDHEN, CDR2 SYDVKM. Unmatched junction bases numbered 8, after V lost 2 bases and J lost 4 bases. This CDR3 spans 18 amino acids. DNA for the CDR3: TGTGCCAGCAGTTTAGTGGGACTAGCGGGGAGAGGGTACAATGAGCAGTTCTTC. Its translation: CASSLVGLAGRGYNEQFF.

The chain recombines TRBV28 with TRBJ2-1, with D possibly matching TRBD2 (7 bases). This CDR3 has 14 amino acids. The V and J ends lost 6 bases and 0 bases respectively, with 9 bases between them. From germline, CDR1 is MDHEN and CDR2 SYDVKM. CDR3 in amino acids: CASRRGGSYNEQFF. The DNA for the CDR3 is TGTGCCAGCAGAAGGGGGGGCTCCTACAATGAGCAGTTCTTC.

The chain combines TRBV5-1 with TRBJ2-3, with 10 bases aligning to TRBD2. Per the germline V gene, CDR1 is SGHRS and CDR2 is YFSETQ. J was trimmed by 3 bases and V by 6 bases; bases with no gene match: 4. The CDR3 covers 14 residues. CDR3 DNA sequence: TGCGCCAGCACCGCGACTAGCGGGACAGATACGCAGTATTTT. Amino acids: CASTATSGTDTQYF.

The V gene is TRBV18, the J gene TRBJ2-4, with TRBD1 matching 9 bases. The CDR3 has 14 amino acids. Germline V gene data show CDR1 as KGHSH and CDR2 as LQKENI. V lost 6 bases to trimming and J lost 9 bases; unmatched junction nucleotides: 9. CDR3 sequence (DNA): TGTGCCAGCTCCGTTGGGACAGGGATGGTCATTCAGTACTTC. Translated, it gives CASSVGTGMVIQYF. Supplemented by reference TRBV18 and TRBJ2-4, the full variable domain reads NAGVMQNPRHLVRRRGQEARLRCSPMKGHSHVYWYRQLPEEGLKFMVYLQKENIIDESGMPKERFSAEFPKEGPSILRIQQVVRGDSAAYFCASSVGTGMVIQYFGAGTRLSVL.

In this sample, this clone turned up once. In DNA form, the CDR3 reads TGTGCCATCAGTGAGGTCCAACGACAGGGGGCATGGTTCTTC. Protein: CAISEVQRQGAWFF. The chain is built from TRBV10-3 and TRBJ2-1, with TRBD1 matching over 10 bases. There are 14 residues in the CDR3. CDR1 is ENHRY and CDR2 is SYGVKD in the germline V gene. V gave up 2 bases and J gave up 15 bases; unmatched junction bases: 10.

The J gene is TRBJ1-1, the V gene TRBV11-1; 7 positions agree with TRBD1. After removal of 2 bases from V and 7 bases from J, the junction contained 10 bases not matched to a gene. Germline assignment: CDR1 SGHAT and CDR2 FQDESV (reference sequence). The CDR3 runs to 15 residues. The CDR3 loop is CASSLILGGEGEAFF. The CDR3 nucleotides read TGTGCCAGCAGCTTAATCCTAGGGGGCGAGGGTGAAGCTTTCTTT.

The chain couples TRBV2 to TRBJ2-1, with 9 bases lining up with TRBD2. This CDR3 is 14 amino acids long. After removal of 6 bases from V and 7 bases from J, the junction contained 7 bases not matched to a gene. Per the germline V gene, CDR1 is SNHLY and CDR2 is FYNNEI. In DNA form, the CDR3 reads TGTGCCAGCAGAAGTCTAGCGGGACGAAATGAGCAGTTCTTC. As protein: CASRSLAGRNEQFF.

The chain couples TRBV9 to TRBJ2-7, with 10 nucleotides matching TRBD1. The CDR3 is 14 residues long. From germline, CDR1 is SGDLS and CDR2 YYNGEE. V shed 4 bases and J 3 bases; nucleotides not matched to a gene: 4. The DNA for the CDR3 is TGTGCCAGCAGCTCCGGGACAGGGGACTACGAGCAGTACTTC. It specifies CASSSGTGDYEQYF. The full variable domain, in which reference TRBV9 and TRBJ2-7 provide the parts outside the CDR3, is DSGVTQTPKHLITATGQRVTLRCSPRSGDLSVYWYQQSLDQGLQFLIQYYNGEERAKGNILERFSAQQFPDLHSELNLSSLELGDSALYFCASSSGTGDYEQYFGPGTRLTVT.

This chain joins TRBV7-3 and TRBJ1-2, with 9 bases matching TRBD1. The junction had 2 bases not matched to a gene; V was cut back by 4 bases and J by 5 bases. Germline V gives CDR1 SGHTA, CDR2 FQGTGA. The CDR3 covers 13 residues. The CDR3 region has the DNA TGTGCCAGCAGCTGGGGACAGGGATATGGCTACACCTTC. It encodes CASSWGQGYGYTF.

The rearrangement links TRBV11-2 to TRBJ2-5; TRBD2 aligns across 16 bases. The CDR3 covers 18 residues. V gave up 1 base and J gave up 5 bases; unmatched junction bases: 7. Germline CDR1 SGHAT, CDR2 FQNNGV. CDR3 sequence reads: CASSLGVGTSGRAETQYF. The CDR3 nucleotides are TGTGCCAGCAGCTTAGGCGTCGGGACTAGCGGGAGGGCTGAGACCCAGTACTTC.

CDR3 sequence (DNA): TGTGCCAGCAGTTCTTCCGGGACAGGGGGGTATAGTGGCTACACCTTC. The encoded protein is CASSSSGTGGYSGYTF. The V call is TRBV6-5, the J call TRBJ1-2; TRBD1 agrees at 11 bases. Trimming cost V 4 bases and J 7 bases; bases outside gene matches: 11. Germline CDR1 reads MNHEY; CDR2 reads SVGAGI. The length of the CDR3 is 16 residues.

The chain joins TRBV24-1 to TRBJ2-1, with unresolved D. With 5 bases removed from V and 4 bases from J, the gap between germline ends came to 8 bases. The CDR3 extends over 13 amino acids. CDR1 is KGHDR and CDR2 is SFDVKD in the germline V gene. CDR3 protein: CATSGGSYNEQFF. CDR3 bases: TGTGCCACCAGTGGAGGCTCTTACAATGAGCAGTTCTTC.

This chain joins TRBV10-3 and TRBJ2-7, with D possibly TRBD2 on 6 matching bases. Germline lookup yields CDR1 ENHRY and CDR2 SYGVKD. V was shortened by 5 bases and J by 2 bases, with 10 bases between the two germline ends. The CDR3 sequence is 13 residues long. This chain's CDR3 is CAISRRVPYEQYF. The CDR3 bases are TGTGCCATCAGTCGGAGGGTCCCCTACGAGCAGTACTTC.

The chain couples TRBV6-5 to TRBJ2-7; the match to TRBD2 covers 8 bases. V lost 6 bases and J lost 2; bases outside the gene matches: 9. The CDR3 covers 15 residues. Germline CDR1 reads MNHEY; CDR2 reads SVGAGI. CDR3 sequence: CASRSAAGGPYEQYF. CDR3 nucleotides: TGTGCCAGCAGGTCCGCGGCGGGAGGTCCCTACGAGCAGTACTTC.

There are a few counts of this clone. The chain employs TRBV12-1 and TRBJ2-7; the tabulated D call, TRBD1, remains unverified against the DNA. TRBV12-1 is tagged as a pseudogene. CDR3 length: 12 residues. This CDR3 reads CAGIGTDYEQYF. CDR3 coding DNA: TGTGCCGGGATAGGGACAGACTACGAGCAGTACTTC.